The 13 T cell receptor beta chains reported below all come from one sample, sequenced in a study of CD8+CD57+ T cells in acquired aplastic anemia. Genomic DNA was employed as the template in profiling TCR beta VDJ and CDR3. TCRdb independently ran MiXCR on the reads; one entry per CDR3 protein. The data contain around 150,000 distinct CDR3 sequences, around 40% of them singletons. The sample consisted of sorted CD4+, CD8+, or CD8+CD57+ T cells (not recorded which) from PBMCs. The receptors here all came from a human donor in good health.

V is TRBV20-1 and J is TRBJ2-5; D may be TRBD2 (6 bases). The CDR3 covers 14 residues. Germline-derived CDR1 and CDR2 are DFQATT and SNEGSKA (reference sequence). The germline V and J ends were trimmed by 5 bases and 4 bases, with 17 bases remaining between them. As DNA, the CDR3 is TGCAGTGCTCGTGCCGGGAGTAAGGGAGAGACCCAGTACTTC. Protein sequence: CSARAGSKGETQYF.

The table lists this clonotype with many counts. The chain recombines TRBV7-8 with TRBJ2-5, with 13 positions matching TRBD2. V shed 5 bases, J shed 6 bases, and the junction held 9 bases outside the gene matches. Germline V CDR1 and CDR2: SGHVS, FQNEAQ. The CDR3 is 16 amino acids. The chain's CDR3 is CASSLDELAGGQTQYF. CDR3 in DNA: TGTGCCAGCAGCCTTGATGAACTAGCGGGGGGGCAGACCCAGTACTTC.

This clonotype was observed a single time. The chain couples TRBV29-1 to TRBJ2-1; TRBD2 matches at 12 bases. This CDR3 spans 12 amino acids. The germline CDR1 and CDR2 sequences are SQVTM and ANQGSEA. J lost 8 bases, V lost 7 bases, and 3 bases had no gene match. The CDR3 DNA is TGCAGCGAGCTAGCGGGAGGGTATGAGCAGTTCTTC. Translation: CSELAGGYEQFF.

Comments on this clonotype: Possible read error: a much larger clone is one base away. The chain combines TRBV5-1 with TRBJ2-3; maybe TRBD2 (5 bases). Trimming pared 4 bases from V and 8 bases from J, leaving 14 bases between. The CDR3 extends over 13 amino acids. Germline CDR1 reads SGHRS; CDR2 reads YFSETQ. Here the CDR3 DNA reads TGCGCCAGCAGCCCCGGACTGTCGAGTACGCAGTATTTT. Translated, it gives CASSPGLSSTQYF. The variable domain in full, completed from reference TRBV5-1 and TRBJ2-3, reads KAGVTQTPRYLIKTRGQQVTLSCSPISGHRSVSWYQQTPGQGLQFLFEYFSETQRNKGNFPGRFSGRQFSNSRSEMNVSTLELGDSALYLCASSPGLSSTQYFGPGTRLTVL.

The chain uses TRBV29-1 and TRBJ2-1; D ambiguous. V lost 6 bases and J lost 3, with 6 bases in between. The CDR3 runs 11 residues. Germline V gene sequence: CDR1 SQVTM, CDR2 ANQGSEA. The CDR3 DNA sequence: TGCAGCGTCAAGGTCTACAATGAGCAGTTCTTC. Its translation: CSVKVYNEQFF.

Many counts were recorded for this clonotype. This sequence joins TRBV7-2 and TRBJ2-1; TRBD1 might be the D (6 bases). Germline lookup yields CDR1 SGHTA and CDR2 FQGNSA. This CDR3 has 13 amino acids. V lost 7 bases and J lost 5, with 12 bases in between. In DNA form, the CDR3 reads TGTGCCAGCACCCTCAACAGGGACAATGAGCAGTTCTTC. This codes for CASTLNRDNEQFF.

V and J are TRBV24-1 and TRBJ2-7; 9 bases fit TRBD1. Germline CDR1 KGHDR, CDR2 SFDVKD. V gave up 7 bases and J gave up 0 bases; unmatched junction bases: 9. The length of the CDR3 is 16 residues. As DNA, the CDR3 is TGTGCCACCAGCTACTACCGACAGGGGGACTCCTACGAGCAGTACTTC. It yields the protein CATSYYRQGDSYEQYF.

The count of this clonotype is one. V is TRBV4-1 and J is TRBJ1-2; D is undetermined. This CDR3 region has 14 residues. Trimming removed 1 base at V and 3 bases at J, with 9 bases between. Germline-derived CDR1 and CDR2 are MGHRA and YSYEKL. CDR3 loop: CASSQVGPDYGYTF. CDR3 coding DNA: TGCGCCAGCAGCCAAGTGGGCCCTGACTATGGCTACACCTTC.

The chain links TRBV2 to TRBJ2-7, with D perhaps given as TRBD1 or TRBD2 (5 bases each). V lost 7 bases to trimming and J lost 2 bases, with 12 bases between them. Germline V gene sequence: CDR1 SNHLY, CDR2 FYNNEI. The CDR3 runs 13 residues. The CDR3 here is CASKRDRAYEQYF. The CDR3 nucleotides read TGTGCCAGCAAAAGGGACCGAGCCTACGAGCAGTACTTC. Together with reference TRBV2 and TRBJ2-7, the CDR3 gives the full variable domain: EPEVTQTPSHQVTQMGQEVILRCVPISNHLYFYWYRQILGQKVEFLVSFYNNEISEKSEIFDDQFSVERPDGSNFTLKIRSTKLEDSAMYFCASKRDRAYEQYFGPGTRLTVT.

The chain combines TRBV20-1 with TRBJ2-2; TRBD2 is a possible D gene (6 bases). The V end lost 7 bases, the J end lost 3 bases, and 9 bases lay between the germline ends. Germline V gene lookup returns CDR1 DFQATT and CDR2 SNEGSKA (reference sequence). The CDR3 has 12 amino acids. CDR3 sequence: CSVEGDTGELFF. The DNA for the CDR3 is TGCAGTGTGGAGGGCGACACCGGGGAGCTGTTTTTT.

The rearrangement uses TRBV2 and TRBJ2-7; D is possibly TRBD1 (5 bases). Germline V lookup: CDR1 SNHLY, CDR2 FYNNEI. This CDR3 contains 12 residues. V lost 6 bases and J lost 6, with 12 bases in between. DNA for the CDR3: TGTGCCAGCAGAGCCGTTGGGGCCGAGCAGTACTTC. As protein: CASRAVGAEQYF.

In its sample, this clonotype was seen many times. The genes are TRBV11-1 and TRBJ2-2; a weak D match, TRBD1 (6 bases). The CDR3 covers 15 residues. Germline V gene sequence: CDR1 SGHAT, CDR2 FQDESV (reference sequence). The V end was cut by 5 bases, the J end by 0 bases, with 10 bases between. CDR3 loop: CASSGRQANTGELFF. The CDR3 DNA reads TGTGCCAGCAGCGGACGACAGGCGAACACCGGGGAGCTGTTTTTT.

The gene calls are TRBV24-1 and TRBJ2-3, with D maybe TRBD2 (6 bases). Trimming took 10 bases from V and 4 from J, leaving 14 bases between them. Germline-derived CDR1 and CDR2 are KGHDR and SFDVKD. This CDR3 is 13 amino acids long. CDR3 nucleotide sequence: TGTGCCACGAACGGGGGACGGTCAGATACGCAGTATTTT. Amino acid sequence: CATNGGRSDTQYF.